The 20 T cell receptor beta chains below were found in one sample sequenced in a study of cytomegalovirus exposure and HLA in healthy donors (dated by TCRdb to 2016 to 2017). The receptor library was made with the immunoSEQ multiplex PCR assay. The multiplex PCR relied on a mix of 60 forward primers for TCR Vbeta segments and 13 reverse primers for TCR Jbeta segments. Entries here come from immuneACCESS through TCRdb and include only in-frame sequences with V and J called. Some clones fail to appear in such tables; in the studies checked, an unresolved V gene covers under half of the shortfall, and the cause of the remainder is unknown. The sample records tens of thousands of clones, around four fifths of which are singletons. The ten biggest clones cover roughly 5% of the sample. Sequencing was done on a sample of PBMCs. Receptors originate from a male donor in good health and CMV-seropositive.

There are a few counts of this clone. J is TRBJ2-7 and V is TRBV19; D is possibly TRBD1 (5 bases). CDR1 LNHDA and CDR2 SQIVND come from the germline V gene (reference sequence). Trimming left V 2 bases short and J 3 bases short, with 11 bases between. This CDR3 spans 14 amino acids. As DNA, the CDR3 is TGTGCCAGTAGTATACAGGGTGGGAACTACGAGCAGTACTTC. Protein: CASSIQGGNYEQYF.

The V and J genes are TRBV7-8 and TRBJ1-3; D remains ambiguous. Germline V CDR1 and CDR2: SGHVS, FQNEAQ. Trimming took off 1 base at V and 3 bases at J, with 13 bases between the two ends. This CDR3 spans 16 amino acids. CDR3 amino acids: CASSLVTRDLGNTIYF. The DNA of the CDR3 is TGTGCCAGCAGCTTAGTGACTCGTGATCTTGGAAACACCATATATTTT.

The CDR3 loop reads CASSPSDWEAFF. The CDR3 DNA reads as TGTGCCAGCAGCCCCTCGGACTGGGAAGCTTTCTTT. V gene TRBV7-9 combines with J gene TRBJ1-1; D is unclear. The ends were cut back, 5 bases at V and 8 bases at J, with 12 bases in the middle. Looked up from germline, CDR1 is SEHNR and CDR2 is FQNEAQ (reference sequence). The CDR3 length is 12 residues.

This chain uses TRBV7-9 with TRBJ2-1; weak D call: TRBD2 (5 bases). Between the trimmed V and J ends, which lost 1 base and 7 bases, there was a span of 11 bases. CDR1 SEHNR and CDR2 FQNEAQ come from the germline V gene (reference sequence). This CDR3 has 14 residues. CDR3 region: CASSLELDSNEQFF. The CDR3 DNA follows: TGTGCCAGCAGCTTAGAACTAGATTCAAATGAGCAGTTCTTC.

The chain has TRBV15 and TRBJ1-1; 11 positions agree with TRBD1. With 0 bases clipped from V and 3 bases from J, the junction kept 3 bases outside the gene matches. The CDR3 is made up of 16 amino acids. Per the germline V gene, CDR1 is LNHNV and CDR2 is YYDKDF (reference sequence). The CDR3 nucleotides are TGTGCCACCAGCAGAGATCGGGACAGGGGGGACACTGAAGCTTTCTTT. Protein sequence: CATSRDRDRGDTEAFF.

The chain has TRBV5-1 and TRBJ2-5; a possible D gene is TRBD2 (6 bases). The CDR3 is made up of 15 amino acids. Germline loops: CDR1 SGHRS, CDR2 YFSETQ. V dropped 3 bases and J dropped 1 base, with 13 bases sitting between them. The CDR3 sequence: CASSSGVAAQETQYF. The CDR3 region has the DNA TGCGCCAGCAGCTCGGGGGTTGCGGCCCAAGAGACCCAGTACTTC. Filled out from reference TRBV5-1 and TRBJ2-5, the complete variable domain reads KAGVTQTPRYLIKTRGQQVTLSCSPISGHRSVSWYQQTPGQGLQFLFEYFSETQRNKGNFPGRFSGRQFSNSRSEMNVSTLELGDSALYLCASSSGVAAQETQYFGPGTRLLVL.

J is TRBJ1-2 and V is TRBV10-3; a possible D gene is TRBD1 (6 bases). The germline V gene has CDR1 ENHRY and CDR2 SYGVKD. With 5 bases removed from V and 0 bases from J, the gap between germline ends came to 13 bases. The CDR3 totals 15 residues. CDR3: CAISPGQRTNYGYTF. The CDR3 DNA is TGTGCCATCAGTCCTGGACAGAGAACTAACTATGGCTACACCTTC.

The chain links TRBV5-1 to TRBJ1-3, with 9 bases matching TRBD1. Germline CDR1 reads SGHRS; CDR2 reads YFSETQ. This CDR3 spans 15 amino acids. J was trimmed by 2 bases and V by 4 bases; bases with no gene match: 4. CDR3 loop: CASSTGTGTGNTIYF. CDR3 DNA: TGCGCCAGCAGCACAGGGACAGGGACTGGAAACACCATATATTTT.

This clone turned up a few times. The rearrangement links TRBV27 to TRBJ1-1; D perhaps matches TRBD1 (6 bases). The germline CDR1 and CDR2 sequences are MNHEY and SMNVEV (reference sequence). Trimming took off 5 bases at V and 2 bases at J, with 12 bases between the two ends. The CDR3 loop spans 14 amino acids. Written as DNA, the CDR3 is TGTGCCAGCAGTCTCCAGGGGTATAACACTGAAGCTTTCTTT. Protein product: CASSLQGYNTEAFF.

The chain links TRBV9 to TRBJ1-5, with no clear D. V was clipped by 1 base and J by 0 bases, with 2 bases between them. Germline CDR1 is SGDLS and CDR2 is YYNGEE. The CDR3 is 13 residues long. CDR3 amino acids: CASSVHSNQPQHF. The DNA of the CDR3 is TGTGCCAGCAGCGTACATAGCAATCAGCCCCAGCATTTT.

The rearrangement links TRBV6-1 to TRBJ2-2, with TRBD2 identical over 7 bases. Losses at the gene ends were 5 bases for V and 4 bases for J; bases not matched to a gene: 7. This CDR3 spans 15 amino acids. From germline, CDR1 is MNHNS and CDR2 SASEGT. In DNA, the CDR3 is TGTGCCAGCAGTTTCCGGGACTACCGCACCGGGGAGCTGTTTTTT. Protein: CASSFRDYRTGELFF.

This chain uses TRBV5-1 with TRBJ2-3, with D perhaps TRBD2 (6 bases). Deletions cut 2 bases from V and 6 bases from J, with 19 bases between. The length of the CDR3 is 16 residues. Germline V gene data show CDR1 as SGHRS and CDR2 as YFSETQ. CDR3 sequence reads: CASSFLAPTEGDTQYF. DNA of the CDR3: TGCGCCAGCAGCTTCCTAGCGCCTACCGAAGGGGATACGCAGTATTTT. The whole variable domain, filled in from reference TRBV5-1 and TRBJ2-3, reads KAGVTQTPRYLIKTRGQQVTLSCSPISGHRSVSWYQQTPGQGLQFLFEYFSETQRNKGNFPGRFSGRQFSNSRSEMNVSTLELGDSALYLCASSFLAPTEGDTQYFGPGTRLTVL.

The chain employs TRBV6-6 and TRBJ1-2, with D possibly being TRBD1 (6 bases). The germline gives CDR1 MNHNY, CDR2 SVGAGI (reference sequence). Trimming stripped 8 bases from V and 2 bases from J, with 15 bases between. This CDR3 is built from 14 residues. In nucleotides, the CDR3 is TGTGCCAGCGGCCTACCCGGGACAAACTATGGCTACACCTTC. Translation: CASGLPGTNYGYTF.

This chain links TRBV5-6 with TRBJ2-7; 9 nucleotides match TRBD1. Unmatched junction bases numbered 1, after V lost 0 bases and J lost 0 bases. The CDR3 loop spans 15 amino acids. Per the germline V gene, CDR1 is SGHDT and CDR2 is YYEEEE. This chain's CDR3 is CASSLGDRVSYEQYF. DNA of the CDR3: TGTGCCAGCAGCTTGGGGGACAGGGTCTCCTACGAGCAGTACTTC.

Regarding this clone: This sample includes further DNA sequences coding for the same CDR3. The chain joins TRBV18 to TRBJ2-6; D unclear. Trimming cost V 0 bases and J 1 base, with 4 bases left between them. The CDR3 extends over 15 amino acids. Germline V lookup: CDR1 KGHSH, CDR2 LQKENI. The CDR3 spells CASSPPRSGANVLTF. DNA for the CDR3: TGTGCCAGCTCACCACCGAGATCTGGGGCCAACGTCCTGACTTTC.

The chain employs TRBV5-1 and TRBJ2-1; 10 nucleotides agree with TRBD1. CDR1 SGHRS and CDR2 YFSETQ come from the germline V gene. The CDR3 has 15 residues. The V gene end was trimmed by 0 bases and the J gene end by 7 bases; junction bases not matched to a gene: 4. In DNA form, the CDR3 reads TGCGCCAGCAGCTTGGGGACAGGGGGTGGGAATGAGCAGTTCTTC. Encoded protein: CASSLGTGGGNEQFF.

This clone was observed a handful of times. This chain connects TRBV7-9 to TRBJ2-2, with 7 bases that match TRBD2. Germline assignment: CDR1 SEHNR and CDR2 FQNEAQ (reference sequence). V was pared by 3 bases and J by 0 bases, with 1 base of the junction left unmatched. The CDR3 runs to 15 residues. The CDR3 is CASSFAGANTGELFF. In DNA form, the CDR3 reads TGTGCCAGCAGCTTCGCGGGGGCGAACACCGGGGAGCTGTTTTTT.

The rearrangement joins TRBV6-6 to TRBJ2-1; D may be TRBD2 (5 bases). Germline values: CDR1 MNHNY, CDR2 SVGAGI (reference sequence). Trimming left V 4 bases short and J 3 bases short, with 10 bases between. CDR3 length: 14 amino acids. CDR3 sequence: CASSSGIVYNEQFF. CDR3 coding DNA: TGTGCCAGCAGTTCGGGGATCGTCTACAATGAGCAGTTCTTC.

This clone was counted a few times. The CDR3 region is CASSLGWDRGGSNVLTF. The CDR3 nucleotides read TGTGCCAGCAGCTTAGGTTGGGACAGGGGAGGGTCCAACGTCCTGACTTTC. V usage is TRBV11-2 and J usage is TRBJ2-6; 10 bases agree with TRBD1. Germline V gives CDR1 SGHAT, CDR2 FQNNGV. The CDR3 runs to 17 residues. V trimming: 1 base; J trimming: 8 bases; junction bases outside the gene matches: 8.

CDR3 DNA sequence: TGTGCCAGCAGTGAAGGCAGGCTGAACACTGAAGCTTTCTTT. Translating it yields CASSEGRLNTEAFF. The V and J genes are TRBV2 and TRBJ1-1; D remains ambiguous. The CDR3 totals 14 residues. The germline V and J ends were trimmed by 1 base and 0 bases, with 6 bases remaining between them. Germline assignment: CDR1 SNHLY and CDR2 FYNNEI.